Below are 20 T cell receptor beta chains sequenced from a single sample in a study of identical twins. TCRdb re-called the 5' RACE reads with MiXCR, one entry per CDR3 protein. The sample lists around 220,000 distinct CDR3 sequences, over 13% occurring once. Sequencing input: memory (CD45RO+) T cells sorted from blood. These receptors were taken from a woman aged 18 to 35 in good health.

The chain's CDR3 is CASSALDLAGAVDTQYF. In DNA, the CDR3 is TGTGCCAGCAGTGCCCTGGATCTAGCGGGAGCGGTAGATACGCAGTATTTT. The gene calls are TRBV6-1 and TRBJ2-3; 10 bases agree with TRBD2. Germline V lookup: CDR1 MNHNS, CDR2 SASEGT. This CDR3 region has 17 residues. V trimming: 4 bases; J trimming: 5 bases; junction bases outside the gene matches: 12.

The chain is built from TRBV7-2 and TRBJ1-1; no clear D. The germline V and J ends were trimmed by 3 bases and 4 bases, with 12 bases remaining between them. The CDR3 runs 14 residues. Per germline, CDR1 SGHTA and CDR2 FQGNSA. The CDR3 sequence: CASSFGRVGTEAFF. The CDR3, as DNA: TGTGCCAGCAGCTTCGGCCGGGTAGGCACTGAAGCTTTCTTT.

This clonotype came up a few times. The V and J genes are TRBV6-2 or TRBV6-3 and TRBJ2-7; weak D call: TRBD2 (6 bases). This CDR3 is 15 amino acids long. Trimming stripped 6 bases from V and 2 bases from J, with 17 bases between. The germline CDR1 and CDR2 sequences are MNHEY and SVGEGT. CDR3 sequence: CASRRDSLPPYEQYF. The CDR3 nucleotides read TGTGCCAGCAGACGGGACTCCCTACCTCCCTACGAGCAGTACTTC.

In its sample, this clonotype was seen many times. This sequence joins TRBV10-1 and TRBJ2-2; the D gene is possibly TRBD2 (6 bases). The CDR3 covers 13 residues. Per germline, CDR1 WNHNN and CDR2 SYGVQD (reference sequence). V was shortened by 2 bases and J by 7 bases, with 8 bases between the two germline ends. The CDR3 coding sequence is TGCGCCAGCAGTGAGCGGGAGCACGGGGAGCTGTTTTTT. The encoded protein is CASSEREHGELFF.

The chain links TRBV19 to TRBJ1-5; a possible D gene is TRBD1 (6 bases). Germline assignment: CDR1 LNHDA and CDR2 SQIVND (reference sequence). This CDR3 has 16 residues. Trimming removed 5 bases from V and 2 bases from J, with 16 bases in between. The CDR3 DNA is TGTGCCAGTAGTTTCCCAACAGGGTCGCGCAATCAGCCCCAGCATTTT. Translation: CASSFPTGSRNQPQHF.

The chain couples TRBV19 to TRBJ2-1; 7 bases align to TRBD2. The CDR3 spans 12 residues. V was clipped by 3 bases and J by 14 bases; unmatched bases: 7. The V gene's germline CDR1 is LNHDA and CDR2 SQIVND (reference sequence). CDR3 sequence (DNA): TGTGCCAGTAGTATTTTACGGGGGGAGGAGTTCTTC. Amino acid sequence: CASSILRGEEFF.

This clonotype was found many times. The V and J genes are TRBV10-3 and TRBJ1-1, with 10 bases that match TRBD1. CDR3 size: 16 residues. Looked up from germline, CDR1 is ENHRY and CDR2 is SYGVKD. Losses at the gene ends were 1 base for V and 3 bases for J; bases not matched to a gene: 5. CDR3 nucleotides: TGTGCCATCAGTGAGTGGGGGACAGGGGACGACACTGAAGCTTTCTTT. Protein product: CAISEWGTGDDTEAFF.

In DNA, the CDR3 is TGTGCCACCAGCAGAGAAGGGATAGGAGATGAAAAACTGTTTTTT. This translates into CATSREGIGDEKLFF. The rearrangement uses TRBV15 and TRBJ1-4; no firm D call. The CDR3 is made up of 15 amino acids. The V gene lost 0 bases and the J gene lost 6 bases, with 11 bases spanning the gap. Germline-derived CDR1 and CDR2 are LNHNV and YYDKDF (reference sequence).

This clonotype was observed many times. CDR3 DNA sequence: TGCAGTGCTAGATGGGGTAGCGGGGGGCCAGATACGCAGTATTTT. This translates into CSARWGSGGPDTQYF. This rearrangement joins TRBV20-1 to TRBJ2-3; 10 bases match TRBD2. The germline CDR1 and CDR2 sequences are DFQATT and SNEGSKA (reference sequence). After removal of 2 bases from V and 4 bases from J, the junction contained 6 bases not matched to a gene. CDR3 length equals 15 residues.

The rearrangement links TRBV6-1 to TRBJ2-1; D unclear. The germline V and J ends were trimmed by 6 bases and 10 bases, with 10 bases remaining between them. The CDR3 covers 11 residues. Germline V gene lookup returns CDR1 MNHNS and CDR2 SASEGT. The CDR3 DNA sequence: TGTGCCAGCAGAGTATCGGTAGAGCAGTTCTTC. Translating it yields CASRVSVEQFF.

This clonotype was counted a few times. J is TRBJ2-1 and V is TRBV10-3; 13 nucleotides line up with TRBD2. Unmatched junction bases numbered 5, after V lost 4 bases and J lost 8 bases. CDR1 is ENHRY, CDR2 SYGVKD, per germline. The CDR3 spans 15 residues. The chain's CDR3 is CAISGGTSGNDEQFF. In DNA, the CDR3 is TGTGCCATCAGTGGAGGGACTAGCGGGAACGATGAGCAGTTCTTC.

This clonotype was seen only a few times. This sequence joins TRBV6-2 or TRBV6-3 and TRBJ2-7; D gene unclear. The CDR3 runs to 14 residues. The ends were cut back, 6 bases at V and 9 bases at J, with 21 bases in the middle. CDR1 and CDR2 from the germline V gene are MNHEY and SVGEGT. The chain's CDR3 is CASSPRLELGLQYF. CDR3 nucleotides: TGTGCCAGCAGCCCCCGACTGGAATTGGGATTGCAGTACTTC.

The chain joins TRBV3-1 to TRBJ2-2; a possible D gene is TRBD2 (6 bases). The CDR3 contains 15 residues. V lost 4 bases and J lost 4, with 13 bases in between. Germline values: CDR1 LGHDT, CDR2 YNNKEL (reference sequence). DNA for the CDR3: TGTGCCAGCAGCCCAGCGGGTGGTGGCACCGGGGAGCTGTTTTTT. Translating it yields CASSPAGGGTGELFF.

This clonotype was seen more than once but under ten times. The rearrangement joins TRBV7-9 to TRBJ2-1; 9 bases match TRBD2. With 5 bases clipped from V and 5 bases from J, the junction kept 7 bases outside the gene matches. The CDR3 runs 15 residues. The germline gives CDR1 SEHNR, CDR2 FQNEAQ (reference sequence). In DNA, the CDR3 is TGTGCCAGCAGCAATCGCGGGGGGGGAGACAATGAGCAGTTCTTC. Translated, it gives CASSNRGGGDNEQFF.

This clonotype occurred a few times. The chain's CDR3 is CASSWSGVESYTF. The CDR3 bases are TGTGCCAGCAGTTGGTCCGGGGTGGAGAGCTACACCTTC. The chain carries TRBV28 and TRBJ1-2, with D unresolved. V was trimmed by 4 bases and J by 9 bases, leaving 15 bases between them. The CDR3 totals 13 residues. Germline V gene lookup returns CDR1 MDHEN and CDR2 SYDVKM.

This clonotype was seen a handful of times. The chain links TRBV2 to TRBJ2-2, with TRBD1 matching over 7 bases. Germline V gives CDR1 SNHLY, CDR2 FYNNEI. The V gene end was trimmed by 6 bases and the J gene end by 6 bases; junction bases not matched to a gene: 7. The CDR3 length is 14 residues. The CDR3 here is CASRDRQGAGELFF. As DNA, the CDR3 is TGTGCCAGCAGGGACCGACAGGGCGCCGGGGAGCTGTTTTTT.

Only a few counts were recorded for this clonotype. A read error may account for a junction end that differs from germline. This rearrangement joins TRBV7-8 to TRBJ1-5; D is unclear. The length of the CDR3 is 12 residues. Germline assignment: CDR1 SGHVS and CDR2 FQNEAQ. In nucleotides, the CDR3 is TGTGCCAGCAGCTTAGAGTACGGGTCAGCAATTTTT. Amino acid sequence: CASSLEYGSAIF.

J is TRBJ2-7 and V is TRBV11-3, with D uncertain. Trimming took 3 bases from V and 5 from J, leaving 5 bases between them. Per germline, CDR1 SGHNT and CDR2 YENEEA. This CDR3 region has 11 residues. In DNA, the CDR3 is TGTGCCAGCAGCTTGAACGACGAGCAGTACTTC. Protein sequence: CASSLNDEQYF.

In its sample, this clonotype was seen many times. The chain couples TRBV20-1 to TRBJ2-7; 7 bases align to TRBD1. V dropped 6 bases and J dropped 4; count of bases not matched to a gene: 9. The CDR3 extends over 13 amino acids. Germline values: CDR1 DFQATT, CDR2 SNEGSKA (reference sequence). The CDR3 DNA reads TGCAGTGCCCTCAGACAGGGACCGTACGAGCAGTACTTC. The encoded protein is CSALRQGPYEQYF.

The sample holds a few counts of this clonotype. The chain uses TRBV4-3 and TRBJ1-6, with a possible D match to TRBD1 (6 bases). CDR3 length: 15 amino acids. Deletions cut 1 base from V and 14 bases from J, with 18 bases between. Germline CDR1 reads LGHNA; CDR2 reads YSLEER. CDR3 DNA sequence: TGCGCCAGCAGCCAAGGTGGGGGCATAACGGGGGCCCTCCACTTT. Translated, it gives CASSQGGGITGALHF.